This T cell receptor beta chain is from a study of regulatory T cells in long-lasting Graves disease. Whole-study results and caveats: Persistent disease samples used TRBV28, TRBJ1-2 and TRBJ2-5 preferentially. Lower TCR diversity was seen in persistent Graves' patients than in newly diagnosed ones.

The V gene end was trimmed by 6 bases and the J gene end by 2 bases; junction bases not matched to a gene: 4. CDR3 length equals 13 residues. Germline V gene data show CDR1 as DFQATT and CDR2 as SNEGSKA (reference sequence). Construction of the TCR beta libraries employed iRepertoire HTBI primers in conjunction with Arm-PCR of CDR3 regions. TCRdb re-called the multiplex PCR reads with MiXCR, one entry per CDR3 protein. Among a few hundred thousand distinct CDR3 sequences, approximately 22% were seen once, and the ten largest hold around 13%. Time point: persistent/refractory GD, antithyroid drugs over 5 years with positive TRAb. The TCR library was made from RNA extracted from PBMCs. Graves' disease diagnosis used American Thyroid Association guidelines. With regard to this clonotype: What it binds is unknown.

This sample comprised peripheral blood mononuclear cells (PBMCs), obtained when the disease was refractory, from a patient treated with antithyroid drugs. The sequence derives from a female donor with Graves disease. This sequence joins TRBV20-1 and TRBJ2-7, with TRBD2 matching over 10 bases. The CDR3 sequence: CSALAGDTYEQYF. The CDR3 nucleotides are TGCAGTGCCCTAGCGGGAGATACCTACGAGCAGTACTTC.